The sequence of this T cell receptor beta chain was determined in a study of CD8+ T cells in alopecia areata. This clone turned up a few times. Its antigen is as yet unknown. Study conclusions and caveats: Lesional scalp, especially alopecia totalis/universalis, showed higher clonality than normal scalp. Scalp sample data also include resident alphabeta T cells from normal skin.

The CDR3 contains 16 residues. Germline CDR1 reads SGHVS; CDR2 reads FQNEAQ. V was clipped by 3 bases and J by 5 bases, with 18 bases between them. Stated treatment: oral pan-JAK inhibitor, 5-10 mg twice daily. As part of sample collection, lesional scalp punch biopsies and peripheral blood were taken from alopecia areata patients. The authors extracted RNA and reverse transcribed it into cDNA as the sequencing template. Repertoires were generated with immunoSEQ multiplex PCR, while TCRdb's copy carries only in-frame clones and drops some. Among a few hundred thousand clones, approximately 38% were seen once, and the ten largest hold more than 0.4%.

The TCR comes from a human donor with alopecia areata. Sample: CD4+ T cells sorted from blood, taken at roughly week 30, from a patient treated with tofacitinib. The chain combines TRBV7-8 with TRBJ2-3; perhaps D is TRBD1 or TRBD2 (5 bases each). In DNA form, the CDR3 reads TGTGCCAGCAGCTTTGAACCGGGGCCCTGGCGAGATACGCAGTATTTT. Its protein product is CASSFEPGPWRDTQYF.